The 3 T cell receptor beta chains in this list originate from one sample, sequenced in a study of blood T cell repertoires in COVID-19. Using immunoSEQ multiplex PCR, the repertoire was profiled, and TCRdb retains in-frame clones only, with some absent. In the table there are fewer than 350,000 clones, 88% of which are singletons. Sequencing was carried out using PBMCs or T cells enriched from blood (not recorded which). The receptors originated from a woman aged 25 to 45 who had been exposed to COVID-19.

For the CDR3, the DNA is TGCGCCAGCAGTCCGTTCAGGGTCTCCAATCAGCCCCAGCATTTT. Translating gives CASSPFRVSNQPQHF. The rearrangement uses TRBV23-1 and TRBJ1-5, with a weak D call TRBD1 (5 bases). TRBV23-1 is an ORF for which the function is uncertain. The CDR3 extends over 15 amino acids. The germline V and J ends were trimmed by 4 bases and 3 bases, with 13 bases remaining between them.

The genes are TRBV27 and TRBJ1-1; tentatively, D is TRBD1 (5 bases). CDR3 length: 14 amino acids. Germline assignment: CDR1 MNHEY and CDR2 SMNVEV (reference sequence). Trimming left V 7 bases short and J 4 bases short, with 16 bases between. CDR3 in DNA: TGTGCCAGCATAGAAGGGGCGTGGGGCACTGAAGCTTTCTTT. It translates to CASIEGAWGTEAFF.

A single count supports this clone. This chain links TRBV18 with TRBJ2-5, with 8 bases matching TRBD1. V was pared by 8 bases and J by 4 bases, with 6 bases of the junction left unmatched. The V gene's germline CDR1 is KGHSH and CDR2 LQKENI. CDR3 length: 13 amino acids. CDR3 sequence reads: CASGGQEGETQYF. CDR3 in DNA: TGTGCCAGCGGGGGACAGGAAGGAGAGACCCAGTACTTC.